This paragraph covers one T cell receptor beta chain sequence. Its antigen is not known. The CDR3 spans 13 residues. Germline V gene sequence: CDR1 SGHRS, CDR2 YFSETQ. V shed 5 bases and J 2 bases; nucleotides not matched to a gene: 3. This specimen comes from a study of cytomegalovirus exposure and HLA in healthy donors. Use of 60 Vbeta and 13 Jbeta primers characterized the PCR. The method was immunoSEQ multiplex PCR; TCRdb's version includes in-frame clones alone and lacks a portion of them. Counted here are about 200,000 clones, almost 80% occurring once; the ten biggest clones make up 1.5% to 2%. The study, taken as a whole, reports: Immune exposure data for these donors was limited to CMV serostatus. A later analysis reportedly found that, within productive TCRs, an Asian-associated ancestry cluster had fewer N-insertions than the mean observed across the approximately 690 donors.

The clonotype was recovered from a young man in good health and CMV-seronegative. The sequenced material came from PBMCs. The chain joins TRBV5-1 to TRBJ1-1, with 7 bases aligning to TRBD1. CDR3 sequence: CASSRDRNTEAFF. The DNA of the CDR3 is TGCGCCAGCAGTCGGGACAGAAACACTGAAGCTTTCTTT.